The entry that follows covers one TCR beta chain sequence. The entry originates in a study of shared T cell receptors in the human thymus. Only in-frame clones appear in the TCRdb table, and some are missing; sequencing was by immunoSEQ multiplex PCR. The sample gives 700,000 to 750,000 clones, roughly 85% of which show up once; 0.0095% to 0.011% is in the top ten. Separately, the same data were catalogued under a study of human thymus T cells. That work states: Thymus pieces cut out during corrective heart surgery were the tissue that was used. Repertoires from thymus and blood appeared to show biased V and J gene usage. Related research reported highly overlapping thymic repertoires among unrelated individuals.

This TCR was recovered from a girl under two years old with a congenital heart defect. The sample consisted of thymocytes.

CDR3 sequence (DNA): TGTGCCAGCATCGAGACAGGGCATCGAAATGAGCAGTTCTTC. Amino acid sequence: CASIETGHRNEQFF. The J gene is TRBJ2-1, the V gene TRBV7-2; 7 bases are shared with TRBD1. Germline assignment: CDR1 SGHTA and CDR2 FQGNSA. Trimming cost V 7 bases and J 7 bases; bases outside gene matches: 10. The CDR3 length is 14 residues.